This T cell receptor (beta chain) is from a study of T-cell memory formation after mild COVID-19. Study-wide results and limits: Memory cells collected pre-infection included some clones that later responded, suggesting cross-reactive memory joined. Chiefly within CM and EM were the contracting CD4+ clones; CD8+ ones were within EMRA.

This clonotype was seen only a few times. Its specificity is unknown. TCRdb analysed the 5' RACE reads with MiXCR anew, one entry per CDR3 protein. This table holds under 400,000 distinct CDR3 sequences, under 25% found once. The receptor was isolated from an adult woman who had mild COVID-19 (a few samples of this study predate the infection). Cell type and time point are not known. The sample comprised PBMCs or a T cell subset sorted from them (not recorded which).

The CDR3 DNA is TGCGCCAGCAGGGACAGGGGGTCTTCACCCCTCCACTTT. Its translation is CASRDRGSSPLHF. The chain carries TRBV5-1 and TRBJ1-6; 10 nucleotides line up with TRBD1. The ends lost 5 bases at V and 9 bases at J; junction bases unmatched: 2. The CDR3 has 13 amino acids. CDR1 and CDR2 (germline): SGHRS, YFSETQ. Together with reference TRBV5-1 and TRBJ1-6, the CDR3 gives the full variable domain: KAGVTQTPRYLIKTRGQQVTLSCSPISGHRSVSWYQQTPGQGLQFLFEYFSETQRNKGNFPGRFSGRQFSNSRSEMNVSTLELGDSALYLCASRDRGSSPLHFGNGTRLTVT.